The 28 T cell receptor beta chains below all came from one sample that was sequenced in a study of cytomegalovirus exposure and HLA in healthy donors. Primers for the PCR totalled 60 Vbeta and 13 Jbeta. Profiled with immunoSEQ multiplex PCR; TCRdb holds only in-frame clones, not every one. The profile covers around 120,000 clones, with 60% to 75% appearing a single time and approximately 11% taken by the ten largest. The sequencing sample was made of PBMCs. These receptors all stem from a man aged 40-50 years in good health and CMV-seropositive.

The chain combines TRBV5-1 with TRBJ2-2; TRBD1 matches 7 bases. J gave up 6 bases and V 1 base, and 0 bases lay outside the gene matches. The CDR3 is 13 residues long. Germline V gives CDR1 SGHRS, CDR2 YFSETQ. CDR3: CASSLQGAGELFF. CDR3 in DNA: TGCGCCAGCAGCTTGCAGGGGGCCGGGGAGCTGTTTTTT.

This sequence joins TRBV7-8 and TRBJ2-7; TRBD1 matches at 7 bases. This CDR3 contains 13 residues. Losses at the gene ends were 6 bases for V and 3 bases for J; bases not matched to a gene: 5. Germline-derived CDR1 and CDR2 are SGHVS and FQNEAQ. DNA for the CDR3: TGTGCCAGCAGTTTTCGACAGGGCTACGAGCAGTACGTC. Its translation: CASSFRQGYEQYV.

This chain connects TRBV28 to TRBJ1-4; D is possibly TRBD1 (5 bases). CDR1 and CDR2 from the germline V gene are MDHEN and SYDVKM. V lost 3 bases, J lost 5 bases, and 10 bases lay in between. CDR3 length equals 14 residues. CDR3 in amino acids: CASSFNRGNEKLFF. The CDR3 DNA reads as TGTGCCAGCAGTTTTAATCGGGGGAATGAAAAACTGTTTTTT.

The J gene is TRBJ2-1, the V gene TRBV4-2; D is unclear. Germline V gene lookup returns CDR1 LGHNA and CDR2 YNFKEQ. The CDR3 extends over 13 amino acids. V was trimmed by 1 base and J by 8 bases, leaving 9 bases between them. The CDR3 protein is CASSQVTPDEQFF. As DNA, the CDR3 is TGTGCCAGCAGCCAAGTTACCCCAGATGAGCAGTTCTTC.

This chain links TRBV5-4 with TRBJ2-5; D call uncertain. The V end was cut by 0 bases, the J end by 1 base, with 4 bases between. The CDR3 contains 13 residues. The germline CDR1 and CDR2 sequences are SGHNT and YYREEE (reference sequence). Here the CDR3 reads CASSLVSQETQYF. CDR3 coding DNA: TGTGCCAGCAGCTTGGTTAGCCAAGAGACCCAGTACTTC. Full variable domain (outside the CDR3, taken from reference TRBV5-4 and TRBJ2-5): ETGVTQSPTHLIKTRGQQVTLRCSSQSGHNTVSWYQQALGQGPQFIFQYYREEENGRGNFPPRFSGLQFPNYSSELNVNALELDDSALYLCASSLVSQETQYFGPGTRLLVL.

This clone has only a few counts. The CDR3 sequence: CASSLSGHMNANYGYTF. The CDR3 DNA reads as TGTGCCAGCAGTTTATCGGGACACATGAATGCTAACTATGGCTACACCTTC. The chain employs TRBV28 and TRBJ1-2; possibly TRBD1 for D (6 bases). V was shortened by 1 base and J by 0 bases, with 15 bases between the two germline ends. Germline CDR1 reads MDHEN; CDR2 reads SYDVKM. This CDR3 comprises 17 residues.

The chain links TRBV13 to TRBJ2-2, with D perhaps TRBD2 (5 bases). The CDR3 is 12 residues long. The germline V gene encodes CDR1 PRHDT and CDR2 FYEKMQ (reference sequence). V was trimmed by 6 bases and J by 7 bases, leaving 9 bases between them. CDR3 DNA: TGTGCCAGCAGGCTAGAGGGCGGGGAGCTGTTTTTT. This gives the protein CASRLEGGELFF.

The chain employs TRBV4-3 and TRBJ2-2; TRBD1 matches 9 bases. Germline V gives CDR1 LGHNA, CDR2 YSLEER. CDR3 length equals 16 residues. J was trimmed by 7 bases and V by 1 base; bases with no gene match: 7. DNA for the CDR3: TGCGCCAGCAGCCAAGTGGGACAGGGTGAATTCGGGGAGCTGTTTTTT. Translating gives CASSQVGQGEFGELFF.

This chain links TRBV7-9 with TRBJ1-5; a possible D gene is TRBD1 (5 bases). Germline lookup yields CDR1 SEHNR and CDR2 FQNEAQ (reference sequence). Trimming stripped 4 bases from V and 6 bases from J, with 7 bases between. The CDR3 covers 12 residues. CDR3 sequence (DNA): TGTGCCAGCAGCTCCGGGGGTCAGCCCCAGCATTTT. Amino acids: CASSSGGQPQHF. Complete variable domain (other parts from reference TRBV7-9 and TRBJ1-5): DTGVSQNPRHKITKRGQNVTFRCDPISEHNRLYWYRQTLGQGPEFLTYFQNEAQLEKSRLLSDRFSAERPKGSFSTLEIQRTEQGDSAMYLCASSSGGQPQHFGDGTRLSIL.

The chain couples TRBV19 to TRBJ1-5, with D unresolved. CDR3 length equals 14 residues. Trimming cost V 3 bases and J 6 bases, with 12 bases left between them. CDR1 LNHDA and CDR2 SQIVND come from the germline V gene (reference sequence). As DNA, the CDR3 is TGTGCCAGTAGTATCTCAACAGTGGGTCAGCCCCAGCATTTT. Protein: CASSISTVGQPQHF.

This clone was seen a single time. The chain links TRBV7-8 to TRBJ1-5; D gene ambiguous. The V end lost 5 bases, the J end lost 4 bases, and 9 bases lay between the germline ends. The germline V gene has CDR1 SGHVS and CDR2 FQNEAQ. This CDR3 comprises 13 residues. The CDR3 nucleotides are TGTGCCAGCAGCCAAAGCCTTAATCAGCCCCAGCATTTT. Amino acids: CASSQSLNQPQHF.

This rearrangement joins TRBV6-1 to TRBJ2-6; maybe TRBD1 (5 bases). Germline lookup yields CDR1 MNHNS and CDR2 SASEGT. The CDR3 contains 15 residues. Trimming removed 1 base from V and 1 base from J, with 5 bases in between. The CDR3 reads CASSEGQSGANVLTF. CDR3 DNA: TGTGCCAGCAGTGAAGGACAGTCTGGGGCCAACGTCCTGACTTTC.

V usage is TRBV18 and J usage is TRBJ1-1; D is unclear. Trimming removed 1 base from V and 2 bases from J, with 5 bases in between. Germline assignment: CDR1 KGHSH and CDR2 LQKENI. CDR3 size: 13 residues. The CDR3 DNA reads as TGTGCCAGCTCACCACGCGAAAACACTGAAGCTTTCTTT. Its translation is CASSPRENTEAFF.

This chain joins TRBV4-1 and TRBJ1-2; 8 bases align to TRBD1. CDR1 and CDR2 from the germline V gene are MGHRA and YSYEKL. V lost 2 bases to trimming and J lost 2 bases; unmatched junction nucleotides: 7. The CDR3 loop spans 16 amino acids. CDR3 amino acids: CASSQPDRVGNYGYTF. CDR3 bases: TGCGCCAGCAGCCAACCGGACAGGGTAGGAAACTATGGCTACACCTTC.

The genes are TRBV11-2 and TRBJ2-3; TRBD2 agrees at 8 bases. Germline values: CDR1 SGHAT, CDR2 FQNNGV. The J segment lost 6 bases and the V segment lost 2 bases, leaving 13 bases of the junction unmatched. The CDR3 length is 17 residues. CDR3 nucleotides: TGTGCCAGCAGCTTATTTGGTCGGCGGGAGGTGTCGGATACGCAGTATTTT. Translation: CASSLFGRREVSDTQYF.

The chain combines TRBV14 with TRBJ2-7; a possible D gene is TRBD1 (5 bases). CDR3 length: 15 residues. Trimming took 5 bases from V and 0 from J, leaving 14 bases between them. The germline V gene encodes CDR1 SGHDN and CDR2 FVKESK. The CDR3 DNA sequence: TGTGCCAGCAGCGGGCAGGGCACTTTCTCCTACGAGCAGTACTTC. It translates to CASSGQGTFSYEQYF.

The chain couples TRBV15 to TRBJ1-5; no firm D call. The CDR3 consists of 13 residues. Deletions cut 3 bases from V and 1 base from J, with 4 bases between. Germline lookup yields CDR1 LNHNV and CDR2 YYDKDF (reference sequence). As DNA, the CDR3 is TGTGCCACCAGCAGGACAAGCAATCAGCCCCAGCATTTT. This sequence encodes CATSRTSNQPQHF.

This chain links TRBV13 with TRBJ1-2; tentatively, D is TRBD1 (6 bases). Germline CDR1 PRHDT, CDR2 FYEKMQ (reference sequence). V dropped 5 bases and J dropped 4 bases, with 14 bases sitting between them. The CDR3 length is 14 residues. The CDR3 spells CASSPRGGVYGYTF. The CDR3 coding sequence is TGTGCCAGCAGCCCTCGAGGGGGGGTCTATGGCTACACCTTC.

This chain connects TRBV7-6 to TRBJ2-2; 7 bases fit TRBD2. There are 16 residues in the CDR3. Germline V CDR1 and CDR2: SGHVS, FNYEAQ. V lost 2 bases and J lost 4; bases outside the gene matches: 7. The CDR3 nucleotides read TGTGCCAGCAGCTTAACGGCTAGCGGATCCACCGGGGAGCTGTTTTTT. Amino acid sequence: CASSLTASGSTGELFF.

This CDR3 is CASSLGQGNGYTF. The DNA for the CDR3 is TGCGCCAGCAGCTTGGGACAGGGGAACGGCTACACCTTC. The chain joins TRBV5-1 to TRBJ1-2, with TRBD1 matching 8 bases. V gave up 0 bases and J gave up 8 bases; unmatched junction bases: 3. Germline CDR1 reads SGHRS; CDR2 reads YFSETQ. The CDR3 consists of 13 residues.

The genes are TRBV6-1 and TRBJ2-6; D may be TRBD2 (5 bases). The V gene's germline CDR1 is MNHNS and CDR2 SASEGT. The V gene lost 4 bases and the J gene lost 0 bases, with 19 bases spanning the gap. CDR3 size: 19 residues. The CDR3: CASSVPIGLEGSGANVLTF. For the CDR3, the DNA is TGTGCCAGCAGTGTCCCAATTGGACTCGAAGGCTCTGGGGCCAACGTCCTGACTTTC.

The chain employs TRBV23-1 and TRBJ2-3, with 9 nucleotides matching TRBD1. TRBV23-1 is an ORF; its function is uncertain. V was pared by 2 bases and J by 3 bases, with 6 bases of the junction left unmatched. The CDR3 runs to 16 residues. The CDR3 loop reads CASSQADDRGTDTQYF. DNA of the CDR3: TGCGCCAGCAGTCAAGCTGACGACAGGGGGACAGATACGCAGTATTTT.

This chain joins TRBV6-1 and TRBJ2-7, with 8 bases matching TRBD1. This CDR3 comprises 15 residues. Germline V gene lookup returns CDR1 MNHNS and CDR2 SASEGT. After removal of 1 base from V and 7 bases from J, the junction contained 9 bases not matched to a gene. In DNA form, the CDR3 reads TGTGCCAGCAGTGAAGTGGCGACAGGGGCTTGGGAGCAGTACGTC. It is translated as CASSEVATGAWEQYV.

The rearrangement links TRBV5-1 to TRBJ2-1; TRBD2 matches at 12 bases. The CDR3 covers 20 residues. Trimming removed 5 bases from V and 5 bases from J; junction bases left unmatched: 20. Germline values: CDR1 SGHRS, CDR2 YFSETQ. CDR3 coding DNA: TGCGCCAGCAGATACCACGGTTGGACTAGCGGGGTGAGAATCGACAATGAGCAGTTCTTC. It specifies CASRYHGWTSGVRIDNEQFF.

Of note for this clone: It is likely a read error, because the conserved phenylalanine at the end of the CDR3 is missing. The rearrangement joins TRBV11-2 to TRBJ2-7, with 9 bases fitting TRBD1. The germline V gene encodes CDR1 SGHAT and CDR2 FQNNGV. CDR3 length: 15 residues. V was pared by 5 bases and J by 3 bases, with 8 bases of the junction left unmatched. The CDR3 spells CASSLSRDRDYEQYA. Here the CDR3 DNA reads TGTGCCAGCAGCCTCTCCCGGGACAGGGACTACGAGCAGTACGCC.

This clone was counted between two and nine times. The chain is built from TRBV28 and TRBJ1-2; possibly TRBD1 for D (6 bases). The CDR3 covers 12 residues. CDR1 MDHEN and CDR2 SYDVKM come from the germline V gene. Trimming took 6 bases from V and 13 from J, leaving 18 bases between them. The chain's CDR3 is CASRWTVGASTF. The CDR3 DNA reads TGTGCCAGCAGGTGGACAGTAGGCGCGAGCACCTTC.

V gene TRBV19 combines with J gene TRBJ1-5; a possible D gene is TRBD1 (6 bases). The germline V and J ends were trimmed by 3 bases and 3 bases, with 12 bases remaining between them. This CDR3 comprises 15 residues. The germline V gene encodes CDR1 LNHDA and CDR2 SQIVND (reference sequence). This chain's CDR3 is CASSMGGAPNQPQHF. CDR3 in DNA: TGTGCCAGTAGTATGGGGGGGGCTCCCAATCAGCCCCAGCATTTT. The full variable domain, with the rest looked up from reference TRBV19 and TRBJ1-5, is DGGITQSPKYLFRKEGQNVTLSCEQNLNHDAMYWYRQDPGQGLRLIYYSQIVNDFQKGDIAEGYSVSREKKESFPLTVTSAQKNPTAFYLCASSMGGAPNQPQHFGDGTRLSIL.

The chain joins TRBV29-1 to TRBJ2-1, with 11 bases identical to TRBD1. Germline lookup yields CDR1 SQVTM and CDR2 ANQGSEA. This CDR3 region has 14 residues. The trim removed 1 base at V and 7 bases at J, leaving 3 bases unmatched. The CDR3 loop is CSVEARDRGNEQFF. The CDR3 DNA is TGCAGCGTTGAAGCCCGGGACAGGGGGAATGAGCAGTTCTTC.